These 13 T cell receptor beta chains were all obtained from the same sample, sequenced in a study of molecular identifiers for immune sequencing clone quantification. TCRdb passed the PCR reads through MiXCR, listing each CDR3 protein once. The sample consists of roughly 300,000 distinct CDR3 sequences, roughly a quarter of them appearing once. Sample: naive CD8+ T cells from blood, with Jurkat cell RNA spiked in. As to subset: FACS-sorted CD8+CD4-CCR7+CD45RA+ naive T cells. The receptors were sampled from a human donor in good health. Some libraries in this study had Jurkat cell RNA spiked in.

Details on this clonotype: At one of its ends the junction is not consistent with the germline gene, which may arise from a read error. CDR3 protein: CASSEPGLANEQLF. As DNA, the CDR3 is TGTGCCAGCAGCGAGCCCGGACTAGCCAATGAGCAGCTCTTC. This chain links TRBV14 with TRBJ2-1; 8 nucleotides align to TRBD2. The V gene's germline CDR1 is SGHDN and CDR2 FVKESK. The CDR3 spans 14 residues.

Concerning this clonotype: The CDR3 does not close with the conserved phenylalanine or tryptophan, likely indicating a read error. The CDR3 nucleotides are TGTGCCAGCAGCAGGACAGAAGCTAGCACAGATACGCAGTATCTT. Its protein product is CASSRTEASTDTQYL. The rearrangement joins TRBV11-2 to TRBJ2-3, with D possibly being TRBD1 (6 bases). Germline CDR1 and CDR2: SGHAT and FQNNGV. The V end was cut by 5 bases, the J end by 0 bases, with 12 bases between. The CDR3 consists of 15 residues.

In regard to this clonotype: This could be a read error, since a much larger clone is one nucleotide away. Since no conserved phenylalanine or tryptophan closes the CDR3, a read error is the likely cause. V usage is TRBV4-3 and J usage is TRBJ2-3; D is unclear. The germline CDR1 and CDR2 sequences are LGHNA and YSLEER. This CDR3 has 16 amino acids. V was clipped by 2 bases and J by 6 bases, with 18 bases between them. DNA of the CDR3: TGCGCCAGCAGCCAACACGCAAAAAGCAGGCATGATACGCAGTATTCT. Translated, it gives CASSQHAKSRHDTQYS.

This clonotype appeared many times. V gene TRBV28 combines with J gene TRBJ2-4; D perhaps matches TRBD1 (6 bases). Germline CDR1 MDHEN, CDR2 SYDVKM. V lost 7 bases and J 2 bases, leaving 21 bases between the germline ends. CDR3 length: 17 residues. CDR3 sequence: CASIPALGAGPKNIQYF. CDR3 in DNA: TGTGCCAGCATTCCAGCCTTGGGGGCTGGGCCCAAAAACATTCAGTACTTC.

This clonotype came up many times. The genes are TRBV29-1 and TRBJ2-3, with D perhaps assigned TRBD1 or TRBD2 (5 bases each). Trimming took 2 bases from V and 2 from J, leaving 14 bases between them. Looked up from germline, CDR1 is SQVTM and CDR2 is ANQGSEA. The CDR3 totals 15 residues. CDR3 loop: CSVEPRGVNTDTQYF. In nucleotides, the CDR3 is TGCAGCGTTGAACCCCGGGGCGTGAACACAGATACGCAGTATTTT.

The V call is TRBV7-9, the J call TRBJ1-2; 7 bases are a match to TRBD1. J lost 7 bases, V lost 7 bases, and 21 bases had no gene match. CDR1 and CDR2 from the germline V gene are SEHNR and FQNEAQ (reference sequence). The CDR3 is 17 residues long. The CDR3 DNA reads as TGTGCCAGCAACTCCACCATCTCGGACAGGCGCGAACGTGGCTACACCTTC. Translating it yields CASNSTISDRRERGYTF.

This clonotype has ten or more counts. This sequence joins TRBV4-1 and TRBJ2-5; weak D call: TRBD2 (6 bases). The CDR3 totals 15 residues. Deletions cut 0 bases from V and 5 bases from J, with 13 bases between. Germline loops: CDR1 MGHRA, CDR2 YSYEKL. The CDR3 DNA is TGCGCCAGCAGCCAAGATCCTAGCGATGGTGAGACCCAGTACTTC. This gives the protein CASSQDPSDGETQYF.

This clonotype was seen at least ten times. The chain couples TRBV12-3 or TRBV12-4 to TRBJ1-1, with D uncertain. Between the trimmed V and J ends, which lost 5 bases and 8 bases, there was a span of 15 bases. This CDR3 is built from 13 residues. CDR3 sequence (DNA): TGTGCCAGCAGTCTTAGCGGGTCTTCCGAAGCTTTCTTT. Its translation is CASSLSGSSEAFF.

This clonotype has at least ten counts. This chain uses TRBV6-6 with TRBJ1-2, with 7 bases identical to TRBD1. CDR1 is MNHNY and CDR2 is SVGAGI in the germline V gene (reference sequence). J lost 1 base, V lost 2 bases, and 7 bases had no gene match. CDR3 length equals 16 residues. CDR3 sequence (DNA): TGTGCCAGCAGTTACCCCGGACAGGCTAGTAACTATGGCTACACCTTC. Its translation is CASSYPGQASNYGYTF.

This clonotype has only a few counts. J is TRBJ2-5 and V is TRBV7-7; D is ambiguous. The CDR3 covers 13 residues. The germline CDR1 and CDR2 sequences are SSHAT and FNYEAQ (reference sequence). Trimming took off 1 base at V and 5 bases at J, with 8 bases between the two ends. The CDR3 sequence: CASSLGPTETQYF. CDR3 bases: TGTGCCAGCAGCTTAGGACCGACGGAGACCCAGTACTTC.

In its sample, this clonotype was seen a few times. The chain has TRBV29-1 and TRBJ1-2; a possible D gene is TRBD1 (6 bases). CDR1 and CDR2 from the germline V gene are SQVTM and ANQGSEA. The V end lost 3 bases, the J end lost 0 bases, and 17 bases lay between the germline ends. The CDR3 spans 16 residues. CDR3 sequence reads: CSVDSYWDMTNYGYTF. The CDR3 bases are TGCAGCGTTGATTCATACTGGGACATGACTAACTATGGCTACACCTTC.

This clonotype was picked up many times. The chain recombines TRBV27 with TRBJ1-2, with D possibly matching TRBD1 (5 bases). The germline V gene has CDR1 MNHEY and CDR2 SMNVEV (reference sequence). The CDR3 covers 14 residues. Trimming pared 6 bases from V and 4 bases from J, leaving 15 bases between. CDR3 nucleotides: TGTGCCAGCAGCCCCGCTGGAGGGGCCTATGGCTACACCTTC. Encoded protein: CASSPAGGAYGYTF.

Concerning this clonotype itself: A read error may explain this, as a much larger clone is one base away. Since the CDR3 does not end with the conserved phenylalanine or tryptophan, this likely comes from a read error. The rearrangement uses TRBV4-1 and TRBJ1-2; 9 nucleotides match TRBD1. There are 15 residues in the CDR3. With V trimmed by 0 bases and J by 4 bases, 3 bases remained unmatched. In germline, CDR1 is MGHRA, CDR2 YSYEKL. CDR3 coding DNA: TGCGCCAGCAGCCAAGAGGACAGGGGATTCTATGGCTACACCCTC. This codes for CASSQEDRGFYGYTL.